The 15 T cell receptor beta chains listed next were all sequenced from one sample in a study of blood T cell repertoires in COVID-19. TCRdb's table, derived via immunoSEQ multiplex PCR, lists solely in-frame clones and lacks some. The sample has approximately 290,000 clones; approximately 89% are singletons. What was sequenced was peripheral blood. Receptors were obtained from a woman in her 30s with COVID-19, enrolled during active disease.

The chain combines TRBV3-1 (or the pseudogene TRBV3-2) with TRBJ2-2; D is unresolved. This CDR3 is built from 17 residues. Germline values: CDR1 LGHDT, CDR2 YNNKEL (reference sequence). The V and J ends lost 0 bases and 0 bases respectively, with 11 bases between them. CDR3 in DNA: TGTGCCAGCAGCCAAGAAAGCAGGTGGACGAACACCGGGGAGCTGTTTTTT. Residues: CASSQESRWTNTGELFF.

The genes are TRBV19 and TRBJ1-5, with TRBD1 as a possible D gene (6 bases). V was trimmed by 3 bases and J by 4 bases, leaving 13 bases between them. The CDR3 runs to 15 residues. Germline CDR1 reads LNHDA; CDR2 reads SQIVND (reference sequence). The CDR3 loop reads CASSIPDRRNQPQHF. The CDR3 DNA is TGTGCCAGTAGTATCCCGGACAGACGAAATCAGCCCCAGCATTTT.

The chain carries TRBV7-9 and TRBJ1-4, with D perhaps TRBD1 (5 bases). V lost 7 bases to trimming and J lost 5 bases, with 8 bases between them. This CDR3 region has 12 residues. The V gene's germline CDR1 is SEHNR and CDR2 FQNEAQ (reference sequence). The CDR3 region is CASTRGNEKLFF. The CDR3 bases are TGTGCCAGCACAAGGGGCAATGAAAAACTGTTTTTT. The whole variable domain, filled in from reference TRBV7-9 and TRBJ1-4, reads DTGVSQNPRHKITKRGQNVTFRCDPISEHNRLYWYRQTLGQGPEFLTYFQNEAQLEKSRLLSDRFSAERPKGSFSTLEIQRTEQGDSAMYLCASTRGNEKLFFGSGTQLSVL.

The chain uses TRBV11-2 and TRBJ2-7; D perhaps matches TRBD2 (7 bases). Deletions cut 1 base from V and 3 bases from J, with 13 bases between. This CDR3 contains 15 residues. Germline-derived CDR1 and CDR2 are SGHAT and FQNNGV. The CDR3 here is CASSLVARGGYEQYF. The CDR3 DNA reads as TGTGCCAGCAGCTTAGTTGCGAGGGGGGGCTACGAGCAGTACTTC.

The gene calls are TRBV7-9 and TRBJ2-3, with no clear D. There are 15 residues in the CDR3. Germline V gene data show CDR1 as SEHNR and CDR2 as FQNEAQ (reference sequence). V gave up 5 bases and J gave up 1 base, with 13 bases separating them. The CDR3 nucleotides are TGTGCCAGCAGCCGTACCCAGCAGGGCACAGATACGCAGTATTTT. Translation gives CASSRTQQGTDTQYF.

This chain uses TRBV15 with TRBJ1-2; TRBD1 matches 7 bases. The germline V gene has CDR1 LNHNV and CDR2 YYDKDF (reference sequence). The CDR3 contains 16 residues. J lost 7 bases, V lost 0 bases, and 11 bases had no gene match. Here the CDR3 reads CATSRDLSTGSGGYTF. CDR3 DNA: TGTGCCACCAGCAGAGATTTATCGACAGGGTCGGGTGGCTACACCTTC.

The genes are TRBV2 and TRBJ2-1; 11 bases are shared with TRBD2. Trimming removed 6 bases from V and 9 bases from J; junction bases left unmatched: 7. The germline gives CDR1 SNHLY, CDR2 FYNNEI. There are 14 residues in the CDR3. DNA for the CDR3: TGTGCCAGCAGGGTAGCGGGGGGGCTCGGTGAGCAGTTCTTC. Its protein is CASRVAGGLGEQFF.

This clone was seen more than once but under ten times. This chain links TRBV5-4 with TRBJ2-7; 8 positions match TRBD2. The V and J ends lost 3 bases and 5 bases, in that order; junction bases with no gene match: 7. The CDR3 has 14 residues. Germline values: CDR1 SGHNT, CDR2 YYREEE (reference sequence). The CDR3 nucleotides read TGTGCCAGCAGCTCGGGACTAGAAGTCCACGAGCAGTACTTC. Translated, it gives CASSSGLEVHEQYF.

V gene TRBV11-1 combines with J gene TRBJ2-1; tentative D call: TRBD2 (5 bases). The CDR3 contains 15 residues. The germline V gene has CDR1 SGHAT and CDR2 FQDESV (reference sequence). V shed 1 base and J shed 0 bases, with 7 bases lying between them. For the CDR3, the DNA is TGTGCCAGCAGCTTAGGGACTCCCTCCTACAATGAGCAGTTCTTC. Translating gives CASSLGTPSYNEQFF.

The chain carries TRBV28 and TRBJ2-1, with 8 positions matching TRBD1. Germline CDR1 reads MDHEN; CDR2 reads SYDVKM. Trimming took 4 bases from V and 4 from J; bases not matched to a gene: 3. The CDR3 totals 14 residues. As DNA, the CDR3 is TGTGCCAGCAGTTACAGGGGGATATACAATGAGCAGTTCTTC. This gives the protein CASSYRGIYNEQFF. Variable domain in full (rest from reference TRBV28 and TRBJ2-1): DVKVTQSSRYLVKRTGEKVFLECVQDMDHENMFWYRQDPGLGLRLIYFSYDVKMKEKGDIPEGYSVSREKKERFSLILESASTNQTSMYLCASSYRGIYNEQFFGPGTRLTVL.

This rearrangement joins TRBV6-1 to TRBJ1-3; 8 bases align to TRBD1. CDR3 length: 16 residues. V was pared by 6 bases and J by 3 bases, with 10 bases of the junction left unmatched. Germline V gene lookup returns CDR1 MNHNS and CDR2 SASEGT. The CDR3 nucleotides read TGTGCCAGCAGAGAAAACAGGGGGAGAGGTGGAAACACCATATATTTT. As protein: CASRENRGRGGNTIYF.

The chain is built from TRBV7-9 and TRBJ1-1; D might be TRBD1 (5 bases). CDR3 size: 15 residues. CDR1 and CDR2 (germline): SEHNR, FQNEAQ (reference sequence). V lost 4 bases and J 0 bases, leaving 12 bases between the germline ends. The CDR3, as DNA: TGTGCCAGCAGCTCCACCAGGGTACTGAACACTGAAGCTTTCTTT. Translating gives CASSSTRVLNTEAFF.

The rearrangement links TRBV28 to TRBJ2-7, with D unresolved. Trimming pared 2 bases from V and 3 bases from J, leaving 8 bases between. Germline V lookup: CDR1 MDHEN, CDR2 SYDVKM. The CDR3 runs 13 residues. The CDR3 DNA reads as TGTGCCAGCAGTTTAGCCACTTTCTACGAGCAGTACTTC. This sequence encodes CASSLATFYEQYF.

The CDR3 region has the DNA TGTGCCAGCAGTGATCCTGGGACTAGCGGGGGATACTCCTACGAGCAGTACTTC. Translating gives CASSDPGTSGGYSYEQYF. This sequence joins TRBV2 and TRBJ2-7; TRBD2 agrees at 14 bases. The CDR3 extends over 18 amino acids. Trimming took 3 bases from V and 0 from J; bases not matched to a gene: 7. From germline, CDR1 is SNHLY and CDR2 FYNNEI.

This clone appeared a few times. The V call is TRBV19, the J call TRBJ1-1; TRBD1 matches 7 bases. V shed 7 bases, J shed 2 bases, and the junction held 4 bases outside the gene matches. The CDR3 runs 13 residues. Germline V lookup: CDR1 LNHDA, CDR2 SQIVND (reference sequence). CDR3 DNA sequence: TGTGCCAGTAAGGGACAGCTCAACACTGAAGCTTTCTTT. Amino acid sequence: CASKGQLNTEAFF. Full variable domain (missing parts from reference TRBV19 and TRBJ1-1): DGGITQSPKYLFRKEGQNVTLSCEQNLNHDAMYWYRQDPGQGLRLIYYSQIVNDFQKGDIAEGYSVSREKKESFPLTVTSAQKNPTAFYLCASKGQLNTEAFFGQGTRLTVV.